This T cell receptor (beta chain) was identified during a study of shared clonotypes between healthy human individuals. CD8 cells classed as naive were CD45RO-negative and positively selected for CCR7, excluding terminally differentiated effector memory CD45RA+ cells. A remark on this clone: Other nucleotide sequences from this sample produce the same CDR3.

Germline loops: CDR1 SNHLY, CDR2 FYNNEI. This CDR3 is built from 13 residues. With 3 bases clipped from V and 6 bases from J, the junction kept 4 bases outside the gene matches. It was across several immunoSEQ plates that each subset's genomic DNA was evenly split. Approximately 210 ng DNA, tens of thousands of T cell genomes, went into each sorted-subset replicate PCR. TCRdb's table, derived via immunoSEQ multiplex PCR, lists solely in-frame clones and lacks some. The data contain over 2 million clones, approximately 95% of them singletons. The chain combines TRBV2 with TRBJ2-7, with TRBD1 matching over 8 bases. Input material: naive CD8+ T cells sorted from blood. The source of this sequence is a young man in good health. The CDR3 reads CASSDGQGGEQYF. The CDR3 DNA reads TGTGCCAGCAGTGATGGACAGGGCGGCGAGCAGTACTTC.